The rows below give T cell receptor beta chains drawn from one sample of a study of blood T cell repertoires in COVID-19. Produced via immunoSEQ multiplex PCR; TCRdb's table is partial and in-frame only. Counted here are 300,000 to 350,000 clones, 70% to 90% occurring once; the ten biggest clones make up 2.2%. Sequences were obtained from PBMCs or T cells enriched from blood (not recorded which). Receptors were obtained from a man younger than 40 who had recovered from COVID-19. The CDR3 runs from the conserved cysteine through the conserved F or W. Fields, in order: D gene, clone size, V gene, J gene, CDR3 DNA, CDR3 protein. D genes are given only for firm matches. The listing skips clone size in some rows; elsewhere it reads once, few, many or a size class.

d_call: TRBD1
clone_size: -
v_call: TRBV7-3
j_call: TRBJ2-7
cdr3_nt: TGTGCCAGCAGCTTAACCCCCGACAGGGGACGTGGGTTGAGACACTTC
cdr3_aa: CASSLTPDRGRGLRHF

d_call: TRBD2
clone_size: -
v_call: TRBV9
j_call: TRBJ2-3
cdr3_nt: TGTGCCAGCAGCATTTTGGGACTACCGACGCCAGATACGCAGTATTTT
cdr3_aa: CASSILGLPTPDTQYF

d_call: -
clone_size: -
v_call: TRBV7-6
j_call: TRBJ1-6
cdr3_nt: TGTGCCAGCAGCCAGTTGGGGCCTCAGAATTCACCCCTCCACTTT
cdr3_aa: CASSQLGPQNSPLHF

d_call: TRBD1
clone_size: -
v_call: TRBV7-2
j_call: TRBJ1-3
cdr3_nt: TGTGCCAGCAGCTTAAGCAGGGGGCGAGGAAACACCATATATTTT
cdr3_aa: CASSLSRGRGNTIYF

d_call: -
clone_size: once
v_call: TRBV3-1/TRBV3-2
j_call: TRBJ1-1
cdr3_nt: TGTGCCAGCAGCCAAGCGGGGGGAACTGAAGCTTTCTTT
cdr3_aa: CASSQAGGTEAFF

d_call: TRBD1
clone_size: -
v_call: TRBV19
j_call: TRBJ2-2
cdr3_nt: TGTGCCAGTAGTCAAAACTCCGGGACAGGGGGCCACGGGGAGCTGTTTTTT
cdr3_aa: CASSQNSGTGGHGELFF

d_call: -
clone_size: -
v_call: TRBV5-1
j_call: TRBJ1-5
cdr3_nt: TGCGCCAGCAGCGCGAGCCCCAATCAGCCCCAGCATTTT
cdr3_aa: CASSASPNQPQHF

d_call: TRBD1
clone_size: once
v_call: TRBV7-6
j_call: TRBJ2-2
cdr3_nt: TGTGCCAGCAGCCCATTACAGCAGGGGGTAACCGGGGAGCTGTTTTTT
cdr3_aa: CASSPLQQGVTGELFF

d_call: TRBD1
clone_size: -
v_call: TRBV15
j_call: TRBJ2-5
cdr3_nt: TGTGCCACCAGCCGAGACAGGGGTTACGAGACCCAGTACTTC
cdr3_aa: CATSRDRGYETQYF

d_call: -
clone_size: -
v_call: TRBV30
j_call: TRBJ2-3
cdr3_nt: TGTGCCTGGAGCGGTTACGCAGATACGCAGTATTTT
cdr3_aa: CAWSGYADTQYF

d_call: -
clone_size: -
v_call: TRBV19
j_call: TRBJ2-4
cdr3_nt: TGTGCCAGTAGCGGCTTGAGCGGTCTAGCCAAAAACATTCAGTACTTC
cdr3_aa: CASSGLSGLAKNIQYF

d_call: TRBD1
clone_size: once
v_call: TRBV4-2
j_call: TRBJ1-3
cdr3_nt: TGTGCCAGCAGCCTCGGCGACCGGGACAGTGGAAACACCATATATTTT
cdr3_aa: CASSLGDRDSGNTIYF

d_call: -
clone_size: -
v_call: TRBV7-3
j_call: TRBJ2-7
cdr3_nt: TGTGCCAGCAGCCCTCTGTCCTACGAGCAGTACTTC
cdr3_aa: CASSPLSYEQYF

d_call: -
clone_size: few
v_call: TRBV12-3/TRBV12-4
j_call: TRBJ1-5
cdr3_nt: TGTGCCAGTACCAAGGGGAAGCAGCCCCAGCATTTT
cdr3_aa: CASTKGKQPQHF

d_call: -
clone_size: -
v_call: TRBV7-8
j_call: TRBJ1-2
cdr3_nt: TGTGCCAGCAGCGCAGGGGTAAACTATGGCTACACCTTC
cdr3_aa: CASSAGVNYGYTF

d_call: -
clone_size: -
v_call: TRBV9
j_call: TRBJ2-2
cdr3_nt: TGTGCCAGCAGCGTAGTTGAAGACTACACCGGGGAGCTGTTTTTT
cdr3_aa: CASSVVEDYTGELFF

d_call: -
clone_size: -
v_call: TRBV2
j_call: TRBJ1-3
cdr3_nt: TGTGCCAGCAGGGAACAGGCTACTGGAAACACCATATATTTT
cdr3_aa: CASREQATGNTIYF

d_call: -
clone_size: -
v_call: TRBV3-1/TRBV3-2
j_call: TRBJ1-1
cdr3_nt: TGTGCCAGCAGCCTGGGTCTAGGGAACACTGAAGCTTTCTTT
cdr3_aa: CASSLGLGNTEAFF

d_call: -
clone_size: -
v_call: TRBV5-4
j_call: TRBJ1-6
cdr3_nt: TGTGCCAGCAGCCACGGAGGGGGGGGTTTCGTGTATTCCTCACCCCTCCACTTT
cdr3_aa: CASSHGGGGFVYSSPLHF

d_call: TRBD1
clone_size: -
v_call: TRBV7-2
j_call: TRBJ2-2
cdr3_nt: TGTGCCAGCAGCCATCCCACGGGACAGGGACACACCGGGGAGCTGTTTTTT
cdr3_aa: CASSHPTGQGHTGELFF

d_call: -
clone_size: -
v_call: TRBV30
j_call: TRBJ1-6
cdr3_nt: TGTGCCTGGAGTGTTGAAGGGGAAATTTCACCCCTCCACTTT
cdr3_aa: CAWSVEGEISPLHF

d_call: -
clone_size: -
v_call: TRBV24-1
j_call: TRBJ1-3
cdr3_nt: TGTGCCACCAGTGATCACGGCTCTGGAAACACCATATATTTT
cdr3_aa: CATSDHGSGNTIYF

d_call: TRBD1
clone_size: -
v_call: TRBV20-1
j_call: TRBJ1-2
cdr3_nt: TGCAGTGCCCCGGGACAGGGTTGCTACACCTTC
cdr3_aa: CSAPGQGCYTF

d_call: -
clone_size: -
v_call: TRBV4-3
j_call: TRBJ1-5
cdr3_nt: TGCGCCAGCAGCCAAGAGGGCACTGGCACGCCCCAGCATTTT
cdr3_aa: CASSQEGTGTPQHF

d_call: -
clone_size: -
v_call: TRBV5-5
j_call: TRBJ2-1
cdr3_nt: TGTGCCAGCAGCTTGGCCATGACCCGGGGTAATGAGCAGTTCTTC
cdr3_aa: CASSLAMTRGNEQFF

d_call: -
clone_size: -
v_call: TRBV4-1
j_call: TRBJ2-3
cdr3_nt: TGCGCCAGCAGCCACCCAGGGGTGGTGACAGATACGCAGTATTTT
cdr3_aa: CASSHPGVVTDTQYF

d_call: -
clone_size: -
v_call: TRBV2
j_call: TRBJ2-7
cdr3_nt: TGTGCCAGCGAGACAGACTCCTACGAGCAGTACTTC
cdr3_aa: CASETDSYEQYF

d_call: TRBD1
clone_size: -
v_call: TRBV5-1
j_call: TRBJ1-1
cdr3_nt: TGCGCCAGCAGCTTGCTGGGACAGGGAGAACTCACTGAAGCTTTCTTT
cdr3_aa: CASSLLGQGELTEAFF

d_call: -
clone_size: -
v_call: TRBV6-1
j_call: TRBJ2-6
cdr3_nt: TGTGCCAGCAGAGAACTAACCTGGAGGAGCTCTGGGGCCAACGTCCTGACTTTC
cdr3_aa: CASRELTWRSSGANVLTF

d_call: -
clone_size: -
v_call: TRBV10-3
j_call: TRBJ2-1
cdr3_nt: TGTGCCATCAGTGAGTCCGGGACCTACAATGAGCAGTTCTTC
cdr3_aa: CAISESGTYNEQFF

d_call: TRBD1
clone_size: -
v_call: TRBV7-9
j_call: TRBJ2-7
cdr3_nt: TGTGCCAGCACCCCGGGACAGGACAAGGGGGACTCCTACGAGCAGTACTTC
cdr3_aa: CASTPGQDKGDSYEQYF

d_call: -
clone_size: -
v_call: TRBV15
j_call: TRBJ1-5
cdr3_nt: TGTGCCACCAGCAGTGGAAGGGAGGGCAGCAATCAGCCCCAGCATTTT
cdr3_aa: CATSSGREGSNQPQHF

d_call: -
clone_size: -
v_call: TRBV29-1
j_call: TRBJ2-2
cdr3_nt: TGCAGCGTTGAAGATCACGGCGGGGAGCTGTTTTTT
cdr3_aa: CSVEDHGGELFF

d_call: TRBD1
clone_size: -
v_call: TRBV9
j_call: TRBJ1-2
cdr3_nt: TGTGCCAGCAGCCCCGGGACAGGGGGCATCTATGGCTACACCTTC
cdr3_aa: CASSPGTGGIYGYTF

d_call: -
clone_size: -
v_call: TRBV3-1/TRBV3-2
j_call: TRBJ2-2
cdr3_nt: TGTGCCAGCAGCCAAGTCGCCGGGGAGCTGTTTTTT
cdr3_aa: CASSQVAGELFF

d_call: -
clone_size: -
v_call: TRBV2
j_call: TRBJ1-2
cdr3_nt: TGTGCCACCCAGGACAGCTCGAGGTATGGCTACACCTTC
cdr3_aa: CATQDSSRYGYTF

d_call: -
clone_size: -
v_call: TRBV10-3
j_call: TRBJ1-3
cdr3_nt: TGTGCCATCCACCGGGAAACAAGCCCCCCTGGAAACACCATATATTTT
cdr3_aa: CAIHRETSPPGNTIYF

d_call: TRBD1
clone_size: -
v_call: TRBV4-1
j_call: TRBJ2-7
cdr3_nt: TGCGCCAGCAGCCACCAGACAGGGAACTCCTACGAGCAGTACTTC
cdr3_aa: CASSHQTGNSYEQYF

d_call: TRBD2
clone_size: -
v_call: TRBV5-1
j_call: TRBJ2-5
cdr3_nt: TGCGCCAGCAGCCCGGGACTAGCGGGGGGAACGATCCAAGAGACCCAGTACTTC
cdr3_aa: CASSPGLAGGTIQETQYF

d_call: TRBD2
clone_size: -
v_call: TRBV2
j_call: TRBJ2-2
cdr3_nt: TGTGCCAGCAGGGGACTAGCGAGCACCGGGGAGCTGTTTTTT
cdr3_aa: CASRGLASTGELFF

d_call: -
clone_size: once
v_call: TRBV9
j_call: TRBJ1-2
cdr3_nt: TGTGCCAGCAGCCCGGCTGGGGGCCTGTACTATGGCTACACCTTC
cdr3_aa: CASSPAGGLYYGYTF